A single sample gave rise to the 14 T cell receptor beta chains below, sequenced in a study of cytomegalovirus exposure and HLA in healthy donors. It was with 60 Vbeta and 13 Jbeta primers that the PCR ran. Sequencing was performed with immunoSEQ multiplex PCR; in TCRdb, only in-frame clones are kept and a portion is missing. In the table there are roughly 48,000 clones, about 73% of which are singletons. The material sequenced was PBMCs. These receptors all stem from a woman younger than 45 in good health and CMV-seronegative.

The CDR3 spells CASSTGDTDTQYF. The CDR3, as DNA: TGTGCCAGCAGTACAGGGGATACAGATACGCAGTATTTT. This sequence joins TRBV6-5 and TRBJ2-3, with 7 bases that match TRBD1. Looked up from germline, CDR1 is MNHEY and CDR2 is SVGAGI. V dropped 5 bases and J dropped 3; count of bases not matched to a gene: 2. The CDR3 covers 13 residues.

The J gene is TRBJ2-5, the V gene TRBV7-2; a weak D match, TRBD1 (5 bases). Germline lookup yields CDR1 SGHTA and CDR2 FQGNSA. The CDR3 runs 14 residues. V lost 3 bases and J lost 4, with 12 bases in between. CDR3: CASSFFQGVETQYF. The CDR3 nucleotides read TGTGCCAGCAGCTTTTTTCAAGGGGTAGAGACCCAGTACTTC.

This clone is a singleton in its sample. The chain recombines TRBV14 with TRBJ2-1; possible D gene TRBD1, 5 bases. Trimming removed 5 bases from V and 0 bases from J, with 11 bases in between. The CDR3 is made up of 15 amino acids. Per germline, CDR1 SGHDN and CDR2 FVKESK. Here the CDR3 DNA reads TGTGCCAGCAGCACCCCTCAGGGCTCCTACAATGAGCAGTTCTTC. It yields the protein CASSTPQGSYNEQFF.

This chain links TRBV5-1 with TRBJ2-2; D remains ambiguous. CDR1 and CDR2 from the germline V gene are SGHRS and YFSETQ. The germline V and J ends were trimmed by 0 bases and 8 bases, with 5 bases remaining between them. The CDR3 covers 12 residues. The CDR3, as DNA: TGCGCCAGCAGCTTGGGCGGTGGGGAGCTGTTTTTT. Amino acids: CASSLGGGELFF.

The chain is built from TRBV28 and TRBJ2-3; D is unclear. Between the trimmed V and J ends, which lost 2 bases and 0 bases, there was a span of 3 bases. The CDR3 has 13 amino acids. CDR1 is MDHEN, CDR2 SYDVKM, per germline. CDR3 in DNA: TGTGCCAGCAGTTTACCTAGCACAGATACGCAGTATTTT. Translating it yields CASSLPSTDTQYF.

The chain links TRBV5-1 to TRBJ2-7; TRBD1 matches 7 bases. CDR3 length equals 15 residues. V gave up 6 bases and J gave up 5 bases; unmatched junction bases: 14. Germline CDR1 reads SGHRS; CDR2 reads YFSETQ. CDR3: CASTPRGRNSDEQYF. The CDR3 coding sequence is TGCGCCAGCACACCTAGGGGGCGGAATTCGGACGAGCAGTACTTC.

This chain joins TRBV7-8 and TRBJ1-2; D is undetermined. The germline V and J ends were trimmed by 2 bases and 8 bases, with 9 bases remaining between them. This CDR3 has 12 residues. The germline gives CDR1 SGHVS, CDR2 FQNEAQ. CDR3 in DNA: TGTGCCAGCAGCTTAAGAGGGCACGGCTACACCTTC. Translation: CASSLRGHGYTF.

In DNA, the CDR3 is TGCGCCAGCAGTACCGGGACAGACGGAAACACCATATATTTT. Protein product: CASSTGTDGNTIYF. The chain uses TRBV10-2 and TRBJ1-3; 7 bases are shared with TRBD1. The CDR3 loop spans 14 amino acids. V dropped 5 bases and J dropped 4; count of bases not matched to a gene: 5. Germline CDR1 WSHSY, CDR2 SAAADI.

The rearrangement links TRBV11-2 to TRBJ1-1; D is perhaps TRBD1 (6 bases). Between the trimmed V and J ends, which lost 5 bases and 4 bases, there was a span of 17 bases. The germline V gene encodes CDR1 SGHAT and CDR2 FQNNGV. This CDR3 has 15 residues. DNA for the CDR3: TGTGCCAGCAGCATAGCGGGACACCCGAGCACTGAAGCTTTCTTT. This translates into CASSIAGHPSTEAFF.

The rearrangement uses TRBV19 and TRBJ1-3, with D unclear. From germline, CDR1 is LNHDA and CDR2 SQIVND (reference sequence). Deletions cut 1 base from V and 2 bases from J, with 9 bases between. This CDR3 region has 15 residues. The CDR3, as DNA: TGTGCCAGTAGTATAGCGCGATTCACTGGAAACACCATATATTTT. Encoded protein: CASSIARFTGNTIYF.

The chain is built from TRBV4-1 and TRBJ1-2; TRBD1 matches at 8 bases. J gave up 8 bases and V 3 bases, and 23 bases lay outside the gene matches. From germline, CDR1 is MGHRA and CDR2 YSYEKL. The CDR3 covers 19 residues. CDR3 in amino acids: CASSQGLRDRQTVGAGYTF. The DNA for the CDR3 is TGCGCCAGCAGCCAGGGACTTAGGGACAGGCAAACTGTGGGGGCCGGCTACACCTTC.

Within the sample, this clone is medium-sized. The chain carries TRBV10-1 and TRBJ2-7; tentative D call: TRBD2 (5 bases). The germline gives CDR1 WNHNN, CDR2 SYGVQD (reference sequence). With 0 bases removed from V and 7 bases from J, the gap between germline ends came to 13 bases. CDR3 size: 14 residues. CDR3 in amino acids: CASSESYGVGEQYF. The CDR3 DNA is TGCGCCAGCAGTGAGTCGTACGGGGTGGGGGAGCAGTACTTC.

The rearrangement links TRBV6-6 to TRBJ2-7, with 14 bases lining up with TRBD2. Germline trimming cut 6 bases from V and 1 base from J; bases unmatched to any gene: 5. There are 16 residues in the CDR3. Per the germline V gene, CDR1 is MNHNY and CDR2 is SVGAGI (reference sequence). The CDR3 here is CASRTGTSGGSYEQYF. The CDR3 nucleotides read TGTGCCAGCAGAACCGGGACTAGCGGGGGATCCTACGAGCAGTACTTC.

This chain connects TRBV30 to TRBJ2-2, with 12 bases aligning to TRBD1. J was trimmed by 4 bases and V by 5 bases; bases with no gene match: 5. The CDR3 is 15 residues long. Germline lookup yields CDR1 GTSNPN and CDR2 SVGIG (reference sequence). The CDR3 DNA reads TGTGCCTGGGACCGGGGACAGGGGGCCACCGGGGAGCTGTTTTTT. This encodes CAWDRGQGATGELFF.